The sequence of this T cell receptor beta chain was determined in a study of blood T cell repertoires in COVID-19. Study summary: Acute and convalescent COVID-19 samples came from the United States, Italy and Spain. PBMCs, B-cell-depleted T cells, or T cells provided the cDNA or gDNA that made up the material.

Only in-frame clones appear in the TCRdb table, and some are missing; sequencing was by immunoSEQ multiplex PCR. Among 35,000 to 40,000 clones listed, 90% were seen once. The junction had 4 bases not matched to a gene; V was cut back by 5 bases and J by 8 bases. CDR3 length: 12 amino acids. The germline CDR1 and CDR2 sequences are PRHDT and FYEKMQ (reference sequence). Sequenced material: peripheral blood. This TCR came from a man in his 70s with acute or convalescent COVID-19. The V call is TRBV13, the J call TRBJ1-2, with 8 bases matching TRBD1. The CDR3 region has the DNA TGTGCCAGCAGCCGGACAGGGTCAGGCTACACCTTC. Its translation is CASSRTGSGYTF.